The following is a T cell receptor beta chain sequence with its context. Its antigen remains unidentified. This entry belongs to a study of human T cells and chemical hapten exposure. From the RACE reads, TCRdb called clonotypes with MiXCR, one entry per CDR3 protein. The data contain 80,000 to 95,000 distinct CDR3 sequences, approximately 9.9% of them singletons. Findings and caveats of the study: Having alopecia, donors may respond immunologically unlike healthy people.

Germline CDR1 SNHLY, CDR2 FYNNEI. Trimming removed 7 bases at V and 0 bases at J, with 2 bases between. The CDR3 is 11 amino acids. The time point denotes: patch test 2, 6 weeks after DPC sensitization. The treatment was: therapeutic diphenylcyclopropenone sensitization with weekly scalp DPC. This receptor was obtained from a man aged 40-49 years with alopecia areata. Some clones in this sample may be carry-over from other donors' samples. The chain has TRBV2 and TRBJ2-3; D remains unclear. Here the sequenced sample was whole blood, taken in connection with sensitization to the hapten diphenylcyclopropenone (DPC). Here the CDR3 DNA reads TGTGCCAGCAAAAGCACAGATACGCAGTATTTT. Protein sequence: CASKSTDTQYF. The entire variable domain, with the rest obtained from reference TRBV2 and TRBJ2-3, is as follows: EPEVTQTPSHQVTQMGQEVILRCVPISNHLYFYWYRQILGQKVEFLVSFYNNEISEKSEIFDDQFSVERPDGSNFTLKIRSTKLEDSAMYFCASKSTDTQYFGPGTRLTVL.